Listed below are T cell receptor beta chains from one sample, sequenced in a study of blood T cells in healthy people across ages. Each CDR3 protein gets one entry after TCRdb re-called the 5' RACE reads with MiXCR. This repertoire shows 760,000 or so distinct CDR3 sequences, 20% to 30% found once; its top ten account for more than 8.5%. The sample also formed part of further work on T cells of mothers and their children.

The source material was blood. Receptors were obtained from a boy under 18 in good health. The CDR3 runs from the conserved cysteine through the conserved F or W. Fields, in order: J gene, clone size, D gene, V gene, CDR3 protein, CDR3 DNA. The D gene is left open where the match is weak. Only part of the rows carry a size: once, few, many, or a class if the clone is expanded.

J: TRBJ2-1
size: NA
D: TRBD1
V: TRBV19
CDR3: CASSIDLPGQKYNEQFF
DNA: TGTGCCAGTAGTATAGATTTGCCGGGACAGAAATACAATGAGCAGTTCTTC

J: TRBJ2-1
size: NA
D: NA
V: TRBV24-1
CDR3: CATSDYGAAPNEQFF
DNA: TGTGCCACCAGTGATTACGGGGCCGCACCCAATGAGCAGTTCTTC

J: TRBJ2-1
size: NA
D: NA
V: TRBV18
CDR3: CASSPPTRRGEQFF
DNA: TGTGCCAGCTCACCGCCGACTCGGAGGGGTGAGCAGTTCTTC

J: TRBJ2-7
size: NA
D: TRBD2
V: TRBV20-1
CDR3: CSARNRLAGTREQYF
DNA: TGCAGTGCTAGGAATCGACTAGCTGGGACCCGCGAGCAGTACTTC

J: TRBJ1-3
size: few
D: TRBD1
V: TRBV3-1
CDR3: CASSQEWDSQPGNTIYF
DNA: TGTGCCAGCAGCCAAGAGTGGGACAGTCAACCTGGAAACACCATATATTTT

J: TRBJ2-1
size: NA
D: TRBD2
V: TRBV2
CDR3: CASSVSAGRYDEQFF
DNA: TGTGCCAGCAGTGTTTCAGCGGGACGATACGATGAGCAGTTCTTC

J: TRBJ2-3
size: few
D: NA
V: TRBV29-1
CDR3: CSVVLLSGSSDTQYF
DNA: TGCAGCGTTGTCTTGTTGTCAGGGAGCTCAGATACGCAGTATTTT

J: TRBJ2-4
size: NA
D: NA
V: TRBV29-1
CDR3: CSVVIQNIQYF
DNA: TGCAGCGTAGTCATCCAAAACATTCAGTACTTC

J: TRBJ2-7
size: few
D: NA
V: TRBV4-3
CDR3: CASSQDVRAGSYEQYF
DNA: TGCGCCAGCAGCCAAGATGTAAGGGCCGGTTCGTACGAGCAGTACTTC

J: TRBJ2-7
size: NA
D: TRBD1
V: TRBV2
CDR3: CASSEVGTDLREQYF
DNA: TGTGCCAGCAGTGAAGTTGGGACAGATCTTCGCGAGCAGTACTTC

J: TRBJ2-3
size: NA
D: NA
V: TRBV24-1
CDR3: CATSDYLGGGTDTQYF
DNA: TGTGCCACCAGTGATTATCTGGGCGGAGGCACAGATACGCAGTATTTT

J: TRBJ2-1
size: few
D: TRBD2
V: TRBV5-1
CDR3: CASSLERGGAGEQFF
DNA: TGCGCCAGCAGCTTGGAACGCGGGGGGGCTGGGGAGCAGTTCTTC

J: TRBJ1-2
size: NA
D: NA
V: TRBV25-1
CDR3: CASSEQTGYTF
DNA: TGTGCTAGCAGTGAGCAAACCGGCTACACCTTC

J: TRBJ1-5
size: NA
D: NA
V: TRBV15
CDR3: CATSREARQPQHF
DNA: TGTGCCACCAGCAGAGAAGCGCGCCAGCCCCAGCATTTT

J: TRBJ2-1
size: few
D: NA
V: TRBV7-2
CDR3: CASTPLLDEQFF
DNA: TGTGCCAGCACTCCTCTCCTCGATGAGCAGTTCTTC

J: TRBJ2-2
size: NA
D: TRBD2
V: TRBV29-1
CDR3: CSVEVPWERGTGELFF
DNA: TGCAGCGTTGAAGTGCCCTGGGAGCGGGGCACCGGGGAGCTGTTTTTT

J: TRBJ1-3
size: NA
D: TRBD1
V: TRBV12-5
CDR3: CASGNQPGQGSGNTIYF
DNA: TGTGCTAGTGGTAACCAGCCGGGACAGGGCTCTGGAAACACCATATATTTT

J: TRBJ1-5
size: few
D: NA
V: TRBV7-8
CDR3: CASSQPTQGQPQHF
DNA: TGTGCCAGCAGCCAACCCACGCAGGGGCAGCCCCAGCATTTT

J: TRBJ2-5
size: few
D: NA
V: TRBV29-1
CDR3: CSVEGWTPGETQYF
DNA: TGCAGCGTTGAGGGGTGGACCCCAGGGGAGACCCAGTACTTC

J: TRBJ2-5
size: many
D: NA
V: TRBV3-1
CDR3: CASSQVGGRETQYF
DNA: TGTGCCAGCAGCCAAGTTGGGGGCCGGGAGACCCAGTACTTC

J: TRBJ2-1
size: NA
D: NA
V: TRBV2
CDR3: CAGPDGRSSYNEQFF
DNA: TGTGCCGGCCCGGACGGGAGAAGCTCCTACAATGAGCAGTTCTTC

J: TRBJ1-2
size: NA
D: NA
V: TRBV20-1
CDR3: CSASSAGEVLGYTF
DNA: TGCAGTGCTAGTAGCGCAGGGGAGGTTTTAGGCTACACCTTC

J: TRBJ1-2
size: NA
D: NA
V: TRBV7-8
CDR3: CASSAMDSRPNYGYTF
DNA: TGTGCCAGTAGCGCTATGGACAGCCGGCCTAACTATGGCTACACCTTC

J: TRBJ2-1
size: NA
D: NA
V: TRBV20-1
CDR3: CSVLLPSYNEQFF
DNA: TGCAGTGTCCTACTTCCTTCCTACAATGAGCAGTTCTTC

J: TRBJ2-3
size: NA
D: TRBD1
V: TRBV20-1
CDR3: CSAKTGGTDTQYF
DNA: TGCAGTGCTAAGACAGGGGGCACAGATACGCAGTATTTT

J: TRBJ2-5
size: NA
D: NA
V: TRBV4-1
CDR3: CASSQDGVSSGETQYF
DNA: TGCGCCAGCAGCCAAGATGGAGTTTCTTCTGGCGAGACCCAGTACTTC

J: TRBJ2-5
size: NA
D: NA
V: TRBV29-1
CDR3: CSVTVGPGETQYF
DNA: TGCAGCGTGACGGTGGGGCCGGGGGAGACCCAGTACTTC

J: TRBJ2-4
size: few
D: NA
V: TRBV4-1
CDR3: CASSQGGGSHF
DNA: TGCGCCAGCAGCCAAGGGGGGGGCTCGCACTTC

J: TRBJ2-5
size: NA
D: NA
V: TRBV28
CDR3: CASSLRPGEKETQYF
DNA: TGTGCCAGCAGTTTGCGACCTGGGGAGAAAGAGACCCAGTACTTC

J: TRBJ1-4
size: NA
D: NA
V: TRBV25-1
CDR3: CASHMHQGSTNEKLFF
DNA: TGTGCCAGCCACATGCACCAGGGATCAACTAATGAAAAACTGTTTTTT

J: TRBJ1-1
size: once
D: NA
V: TRBV6-1
CDR3: CASSVQGYGTEAFF
DNA: TGTGCCAGCAGTGTTCAGGGGTATGGAACTGAAGCTTTCTTT

J: TRBJ2-5
size: NA
D: TRBD2
V: TRBV6-5
CDR3: CASRTEKLAGGREETQYF
DNA: TGTGCCAGCAGGACCGAGAAACTAGCGGGGGGCAGAGAAGAGACCCAGTACTTC

J: TRBJ2-3
size: NA
D: NA
V: TRBV3-1
CDR3: CASSQEVSPDTQYF
DNA: TGTGCCAGCAGCCAAGAAGTGTCCCCAGATACGCAGTATTTT

J: TRBJ2-7
size: few
D: NA
V: TRBV10-3
CDR3: CAIGAASSYEQYF
DNA: TGTGCCATCGGCGCCGCCAGCTCCTACGAGCAGTACTTC

J: TRBJ2-5
size: NA
D: NA
V: TRBV7-2
CDR3: CASKNPGGTQYF
DNA: TGTGCCAGCAAGAACCCCGGCGGGACCCAGTACTTC

J: TRBJ2-1
size: NA
D: TRBD2
V: TRBV9
CDR3: CASRRTGGDNEQFF
DNA: TGTGCCAGCAGAAGGACGGGGGGGGACAATGAGCAGTTCTTC

J: TRBJ2-7
size: NA
D: NA
V: TRBV20-1
CDR3: CSARVGESQYF
DNA: TGCAGTGCTAGAGTTGGGGAATCCCAGTACTTC

J: TRBJ2-7
size: few
D: NA
V: TRBV20-1
CDR3: CSARNLDRYEQYF
DNA: TGCAGTGCTAGAAATTTGGACAGATACGAGCAGTACTTC

J: TRBJ1-1
size: few
D: TRBD1
V: TRBV6-5
CDR3: CASTKQGANTEAFF
DNA: TGTGCCAGCACTAAACAGGGGGCGAACACTGAAGCTTTCTTT

J: TRBJ1-2
size: NA
D: NA
V: TRBV29-1
CDR3: CSIPGKDNYGYTF
DNA: TGCAGCATACCAGGGAAGGATAACTATGGCTACACCTTC

J: TRBJ2-3
size: NA
D: NA
V: TRBV20-1
CDR3: CSARDQGISVTDTQYF
DNA: TGCAGTGCTAGAGATCAGGGTATTTCTGTAACAGATACGCAGTATTTT

J: TRBJ1-1
size: NA
D: NA
V: TRBV20-1
CDR3: CSATTPTPEAFF
DNA: TGCAGTGCTACTACGCCGACCCCTGAAGCTTTCTTT

J: TRBJ2-1
size: once
D: NA
V: TRBV20-1
CDR3: CSAREFPPGSGDEQFF
DNA: TGCAGTGCTAGAGAGTTCCCTCCGGGGTCGGGAGATGAGCAGTTCTTC

J: TRBJ2-7
size: NA
D: NA
V: TRBV7-8
CDR3: CASSLVFTDEQYF
DNA: TGTGCCAGCAGCTTAGTTTTCACAGACGAGCAGTACTTC

J: TRBJ2-1
size: few
D: TRBD2
V: TRBV20-1
CDR3: CSASPSGGYNEQFF
DNA: TGCAGTGCTAGTCCTAGCGGTGGGTACAATGAGCAGTTCTTC

J: TRBJ2-4
size: NA
D: TRBD1
V: TRBV28
CDR3: CASSDSGTGVAKNIQYF
DNA: TGTGCCAGCAGCGACTCCGGGACAGGGGTAGCCAAAAACATTCAGTACTTC

J: TRBJ2-2
size: NA
D: TRBD1
V: TRBV4-1
CDR3: CASSHPGTGFTGELFF
DNA: TGCGCCAGCAGCCACCCAGGGACAGGCTTTACCGGGGAGCTGTTTTTT

J: TRBJ2-1
size: NA
D: TRBD2
V: TRBV11-3
CDR3: CASSTSGGTHNEQFF
DNA: TGTGCCAGCAGTACTAGCGGGGGGACCCACAATGAGCAGTTCTTC

J: TRBJ2-1
size: NA
D: TRBD2
V: TRBV2
CDR3: CASRAGTSDNEQFF
DNA: TGTGCCAGCAGAGCCGGGACTAGCGACAATGAGCAGTTCTTC

J: TRBJ2-5
size: few
D: TRBD2
V: TRBV5-1
CDR3: CASSLRLAGAETQYF
DNA: TGCGCCAGCAGCTTGCGGCTAGCGGGAGCGGAGACCCAGTACTTC

J: TRBJ2-5
size: NA
D: NA
V: TRBV6-6
CDR3: CASTTGRRGETQYF
DNA: TGTGCCAGCACCACGGGAAGGAGGGGAGAGACCCAGTACTTC

J: TRBJ1-1
size: few
D: NA
V: TRBV15
CDR3: CATSRDLEGWQGTEAFF
DNA: TGTGCCACCAGCAGAGATTTGGAGGGTTGGCAGGGCACTGAAGCTTTCTTT

J: TRBJ2-7
size: NA
D: TRBD2
V: TRBV6-2/TRBV6-3
CDR3: CASSSTSGGTSYEQYF
DNA: TGTGCCAGCAGTTCGACTAGCGGGGGGACCTCCTACGAGCAGTACTTC

J: TRBJ1-3
size: NA
D: NA
V: TRBV20-1
CDR3: CSARDTQGLGSGNTIYF
DNA: TGCAGTGCTAGAGATACGCAGGGACTGGGGTCTGGAAACACCATATATTTT